A selection of T cell receptor beta chains follows, all from one sample in a study of T cell repertoires in cytomegalovirus infection. TCRdb redid the calling of the reads with MiXCR, one entry per CDR3 protein. The sample lists hundreds of thousands of distinct CDR3 sequences, roughly a third occurring once. No antigen has been identified for these receptors. This material consisted of cultured PBMCs, taken from culture after CMV antigen stimulation. Receptor source: a human donor in good health (CMV status not recorded). Some clones in this sample may be carry-over from other donors' samples. Both conserved end residues are part of each CDR3. The D gene is left open where the match is weak. Clone size is given for some rows only: seen once, a few or many times, or a class if the clone is expanded.

clone_size	v_call	d_call	j_call	cdr3_aa	cdr3_nt
NA	TRBV10-3	NA	TRBJ1-4	CAISAQGAEEILFF	TGTGCCATCAGTGCTCAGGGCGCGGAAGAAATACTGTTTTTT
NA	TRBV6-2/TRBV6-3	NA	TRBJ2-7	CASTGLGTYEQYF	TGTGCCAGCACAGGACTGGGAACCTACGAGCAGTACTTC
NA	TRBV11-2	TRBD1	TRBJ1-4	CASSFGTGINEKLFF	TGTGCCAGCAGCTTCGGGACAGGGATAAATGAAAAACTGTTTTTT
NA	TRBV7-2	NA	TRBJ1-2	CASSPRISHSNYGYTF	TGTGCCAGCAGCCCTAGAATTAGTCACTCTAACTATGGCTACACCTTC
NA	TRBV29-1	TRBD1	TRBJ1-2	CSAGDRGGYGYTF	TGCAGCGCTGGGGACAGGGGCGGCTATGGCTACACCTTC
NA	TRBV28	NA	TRBJ1-2	CASSLVGRDGGYTF	TGTGCCAGCAGTTTGGTAGGCAGGGATGGTGGCTACACCTTC
few	TRBV19	NA	TRBJ2-2	CASSTTGTGELFF	TGTGCCAGTAGTACAACAGGCACCGGGGAGCTGTTTTTT
few	TRBV7-2	NA	TRBJ1-3	CASSLVGTPGSGNTIYF	TGTGCCAGCAGCTTAGTCGGGACTCCAGGGTCTGGAAACACCATATATTTT
NA	TRBV7-9	TRBD2	TRBJ2-3	CASSLGASGKDTQYF	TGTGCCAGCAGCTTAGGAGCTAGCGGTAAAGATACGCAGTATTTT
many	TRBV7-8	NA	TRBJ2-5	CASSSGATEKTQYF	TGTGCCAGCAGCTCGGGGGCGACAGAAAAGACCCAGTACTTC
NA	TRBV27	NA	TRBJ2-7	CASSSDPGTISYEQYF	TGTGCCAGCAGTTCAGACCCCGGGACGATCTCCTACGAGCAGTACTTC
NA	TRBV7-2	NA	TRBJ2-1	CASSLVAEGYNEQFF	TGTGCCAGCAGCTTAGTAGCGGAGGGTTACAATGAGCAGTTCTTC
NA	TRBV9	NA	TRBJ2-5	CASSGGGGQETQYF	TGTGCCAGCAGCGGAGGGGGTGGGCAAGAGACCCAGTACTTC
few	TRBV6-2/TRBV6-3	NA	TRBJ2-5	CASSGTASMETQYF	TGTGCCAGCAGTGGGACCGCCAGTATGGAGACCCAGTACTTC
many	TRBV7-2	NA	TRBJ2-1	CASSFFPSSYNEQFF	TGTGCCAGCAGCTTTTTCCCGAGCTCCTACAATGAGCAGTTCTTC
many	TRBV7-2	NA	TRBJ2-5	CASSLSRGPQETQYF	TGTGCCAGCAGTCTCTCTAGAGGGCCCCAAGAGACCCAGTACTTC
NA	TRBV10-3	NA	TRBJ2-1	CAISQKGDPYNEQFF	TGTGCCATCAGTCAGAAGGGGGACCCGTACAATGAGCAGTTCTTC
many	TRBV7-2	TRBD1	TRBJ2-5	CASSLDRGQQETQYF	TGTGCCAGCAGCTTAGACAGGGGACAGCAAGAGACCCAGTACTTC
few	TRBV7-2	NA	TRBJ1-2	CASSTGMIGVWTF	TGTGCCAGCAGCACCGGGATGATCGGTGTGTGGACCTTC
NA	TRBV4-1	NA	TRBJ2-1	CASSATGTFYNEQFF	TGCGCCAGCAGCGCAACCGGGACTTTCTACAATGAGCAGTTCTTC
NA	TRBV12-3/TRBV12-4	TRBD1	TRBJ1-1	CASSLGRTGASAFF	TGTGCCAGCAGTTTGGGCAGGACAGGGGCCAGCGCTTTCTTT
few	TRBV4-1	TRBD1	TRBJ1-2	CASSQEGTGYTRGYTF	TGCGCCAGCAGCCAAGAGGGGACAGGCTATACGAGGGGCTACACCTTC
NA	TRBV2	NA	TRBJ2-5	CASTVPGETQYF	TGTGCCAGCACGGTTCCGGGAGAGACCCAGTACTTC
few	TRBV27	TRBD1	TRBJ2-5	CASSGTGGIGETQYF	TGTGCCAGCTCCGGGACAGGGGGGATTGGAGAGACCCAGTACTTC
many	TRBV7-2	TRBD2	TRBJ2-3	CASSLELAGSSTDTQYF	TGTGCCAGCAGCTTAGAACTAGCGGGCTCTAGCACAGATACGCAGTATTTT
few	TRBV7-2	TRBD2	TRBJ2-3	CASSLGLGRSSLTYTDTQYF	TGTGCCAGCAGCTTAGGTCTCGGGAGGTCCTCCCTTACCTACACAGATACGCAGTATTTT
few	TRBV7-2	NA	TRBJ2-5	CASSLAVGNQETQYF	TGTGCCAGCAGCTTAGCGGTAGGGAACCAAGAGACCCAGTACTTC
many	TRBV4-1	TRBD1	TRBJ1-6	CASSHGQGNSPLHF	TGCGCCAGCAGCCATGGACAGGGGAATTCACCCCTCCACTTT
few	TRBV12-3/TRBV12-4	TRBD1	TRBJ2-1	CASSRDRSYNEQFF	TGTGCCAGCAGCCGGGACAGGTCCTACAATGAGCAGTTCTTC
NA	TRBV6-1	TRBD1	TRBJ2-5	CASKPRDRVFWETQYF	TGTGCCAGCAAACCCCGGGACAGGGTTTTTTGGGAGACCCAGTACTTC
NA	TRBV20-1	NA	TRBJ2-6	CSARENSGVNVLTF	TGCAGTGCTAGAGAAAACAGCGGAGTCAACGTCCTGACTTTC
few	TRBV25-1	NA	TRBJ2-2	CASSPRLRTGELFF	TGTGCCAGCAGCCCAAGGCTAAGAACCGGGGAGCTGTTTTTT